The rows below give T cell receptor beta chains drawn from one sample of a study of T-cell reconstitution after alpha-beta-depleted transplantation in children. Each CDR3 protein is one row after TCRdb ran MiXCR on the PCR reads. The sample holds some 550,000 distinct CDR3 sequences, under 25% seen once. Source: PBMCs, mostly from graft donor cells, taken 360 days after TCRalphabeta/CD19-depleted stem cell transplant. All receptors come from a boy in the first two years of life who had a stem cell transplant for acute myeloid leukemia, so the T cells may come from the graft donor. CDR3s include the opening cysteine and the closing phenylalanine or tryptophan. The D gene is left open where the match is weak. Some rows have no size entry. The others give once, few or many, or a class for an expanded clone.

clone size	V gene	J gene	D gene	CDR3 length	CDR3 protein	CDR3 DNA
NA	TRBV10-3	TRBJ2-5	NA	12	CAISDRQETQYF	TGTGCCATCAGTGACAGGCAAGAGACCCAGTACTTC
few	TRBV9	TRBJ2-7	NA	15	CASSPDWGETYEQYF	TGTGCCAGCAGCCCGGACTGGGGGGAAACCTACGAGCAGTACTTC
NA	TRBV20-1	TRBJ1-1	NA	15	CSASITGIKDTEAFF	TGCAGTGCTAGTATTACAGGGATTAAGGACACTGAAGCTTTCTTT
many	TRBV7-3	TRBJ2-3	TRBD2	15	CASSFGEGRTDTQYF	TGTGCCAGCAGCTTTGGGGAGGGGAGAACAGATACGCAGTATTTT
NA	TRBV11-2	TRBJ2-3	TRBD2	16	CASSLRLRLAADTQYF	TGTGCCAGCAGCTTAAGATTGCGACTAGCCGCAGATACGCAGTATTTT
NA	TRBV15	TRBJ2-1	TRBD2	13	CATSPRLAGEQFF	TGTGCCACCAGCCCCCGACTAGCGGGGGAGCAGTTCTTC
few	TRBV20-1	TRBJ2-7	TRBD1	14	CSARRDRVSYEQYF	TGCAGTGCTCGCCGGGACAGGGTCTCCTACGAGCAGTACTTC
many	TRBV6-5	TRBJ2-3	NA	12	CASKSDGDTQYF	TGTGCCAGTAAGTCGGACGGAGATACGCAGTATTTT
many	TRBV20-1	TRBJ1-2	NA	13	CSAREGVAYGYTF	TGCAGTGCTAGAGAGGGGGTAGCCTATGGCTACACCTTC
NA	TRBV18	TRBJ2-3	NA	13	CASSPYWGDTQYF	TGTGCCAGCTCACCATACTGGGGAGATACGCAGTATTTT
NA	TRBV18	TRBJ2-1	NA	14	CASSPPGHSNEQFF	TGTGCCAGCTCACCACCGGGTCACTCTAATGAGCAGTTCTTC